The next 29 T cell receptor beta chains were all read from a single sample in a study of glioma-infiltrating T cells. Amplification of TCR alpha and beta CDR3 regions from RNA used iRepertoire nested multiplex PCR. TCRdb re-called the multiplex PCR reads with MiXCR, one entry per CDR3 protein. The top ten hold around a third of the sample, which has about 110,000 distinct CDR3 sequences, 25% to 30% seen once. Sequencing input: glioma tissue, nonneoplastic brain tissue, or PBMCs (not recorded which). These receptors all stem from a human donor with low-grade glioma or glioblastoma, undergoing nonglioma brain surgery, or in good health (not recorded which).

As for this clonotype: This may stem from a read error, because a much larger clone lies one nucleotide away. The chain recombines TRBV5-4 with TRBJ1-5, with TRBD1 matching 8 bases. Germline CDR1 SGHNT, CDR2 YYREEE (reference sequence). The CDR3 consists of 15 residues. The CDR3 loop is CASSPGQAFNQTQHF. As DNA, the CDR3 is TGCGCCAGCAGCCCGGGACAGGCGTTCAATCAGACCCAGCATTTT.

In its sample, this clonotype was seen many times. DNA for the CDR3: TGTGCCAGCAGTTTAGGGGGGGGGGGAGCTAACTATGGCTACACCTTC. Translation: CASSLGGGGANYGYTF. This rearrangement joins TRBV28 to TRBJ1-2; D perhaps matches TRBD1 (5 bases). CDR3 length equals 16 residues. Trimming removed 2 bases at V and 0 bases at J, with 13 bases between. Germline V gene lookup returns CDR1 MDHEN and CDR2 SYDVKM.

The gene calls are TRBV29-1 and TRBJ1-2; possibly TRBD1 for D (6 bases). Germline loops: CDR1 SQVTM, CDR2 ANQGSEA. This CDR3 spans 13 amino acids. The V end lost 6 bases, the J end lost 7 bases, and 18 bases lay between the germline ends. CDR3 coding DNA: TGCAGCGTCGACCGGGTCCTAGGGGGTGGCTACACCTTC. This sequence encodes CSVDRVLGGGYTF.

The chain is built from TRBV30 and TRBJ2-1; D call uncertain. V lost 4 bases and J 3 bases, leaving 19 bases between the germline ends. Germline V CDR1 and CDR2: GTSNPN, SVGIG (reference sequence). CDR3 size: 16 residues. CDR3 region: CAWKSGGRSFYNEQFF. The CDR3 DNA sequence: TGTGCCTGGAAATCCGGCGGCAGGAGCTTCTACAATGAGCAGTTCTTC.

On this clonotype: The DNA is left out, because the CDR3 cannot be placed on it with certainty; the CDR3 is given as TCRdb lists it. The rearrangement uses TRBV29-1 and TRBJ2-1. The CDR3 length equals 14 residues, ends included. Germline loops: CDR1 SQVTM, CDR2 ANQGSEA. CDR3 residues: CSVVGLGSYNEQLF.

This clonotype was seen ten or more times. The chain links TRBV28 to TRBJ1-5; D gene uncertain. The CDR3 consists of 13 residues. The V gene lost 6 bases and the J gene lost 5 bases, with 11 bases spanning the gap. In germline, CDR1 is MDHEN, CDR2 SYDVKM. Here the CDR3 reads CASRLQMDQPQHF. DNA of the CDR3: TGTGCCAGCAGGCTCCAGATGGATCAGCCCCAGCATTTT.

On this clonotype itself: One end of the junction does not line up with germline, which may come from a read error. Here the CDR3 DNA reads TGCGCCAGCCGCTTCCTTGGCGGGAACACTGAAGCTTTCTTT. Translated: CASRFLGGNTEAFF. The rearrangement joins TRBV5-1 to TRBJ1-1; D gene uncertain. Germline CDR1 and CDR2: SGHRS and YFSETQ. CDR3 length equals 14 residues.

In this sample, this clonotype turned up many times. J is TRBJ2-1 and V is TRBV20-1, with 14 positions matching TRBD2. CDR1 and CDR2 (germline): DFQATT, SNEGSKA (reference sequence). This CDR3 spans 18 amino acids. V gave up 8 bases and J gave up 4 bases; unmatched junction bases: 16. The CDR3 coding sequence is TGCAGTCCTCCCCCATGGGGGACTAGCGGGAGAGGTTACAATGAGCAGTTCTTC. It codes for CSPPPWGTSGRGYNEQFF.

This clonotype appeared a few times. The gene calls are TRBV11-2 and TRBJ2-7; D possibly corresponds to TRBD1 (5 bases). Trimming shortened V by 6 bases and J by 0 bases, and 18 bases separated the two germline ends. The germline CDR1 and CDR2 sequences are SGHAT and FQNNGV. The CDR3 has 16 amino acids. CDR3 sequence reads: CASSLEIRQYSYEQYF. The CDR3 DNA follows: TGTGCCAGCAGTCTAGAAATCCGACAGTACTCCTACGAGCAGTACTTC.

The rearrangement links TRBV18 to TRBJ2-2, with D possibly TRBD1 on 5 matching bases. The CDR3 is 16 amino acids. V gave up 1 base and J gave up 0 bases, with 9 bases separating them. Germline V lookup: CDR1 KGHSH, CDR2 LQKENI. The CDR3 nucleotides are TGTGCCAGCTCACCACAGGGGATGCCGAACACCGGGGAGCTGTTTTTT. This codes for CASSPQGMPNTGELFF.

This clonotype showed up many times. The rearrangement joins TRBV3-1 to TRBJ2-5; the match to TRBD2 covers 10 bases. Germline V gene lookup returns CDR1 LGHDT and CDR2 YNNKEL (reference sequence). The CDR3 totals 17 residues. V trimming: 4 bases; J trimming: 2 bases; junction bases outside the gene matches: 10. The CDR3 DNA follows: TGTGCCAGCAGCCCCACATCGGGACTAGCGACACAAGAGACCCAGTACTTC. Translation: CASSPTSGLATQETQYF.

This clonotype was seen many times. The chain joins TRBV28 to TRBJ2-7; the match to TRBD2 covers 15 bases. V was pared by 7 bases and J by 0 bases, with 4 bases of the junction left unmatched. The CDR3 has 16 residues. CDR1 is MDHEN and CDR2 is SYDVKM in the germline V gene. The CDR3 loop reads CASIGTSGRNSYEQYF. The DNA for the CDR3 is TGTGCCAGCATCGGGACTAGCGGGAGGAACTCCTACGAGCAGTACTTC.

This clonotype was seen repeatedly, ten times or more. The chain employs TRBV14 and TRBJ1-2; TRBD1 is a possible D gene (5 bases). V was pared by 1 base and J by 4 bases, with 10 bases between. Germline V gene lookup returns CDR1 SGHDN and CDR2 FVKESK. This CDR3 spans 14 amino acids. DNA for the CDR3: TGTGCCAGCAGCCAAGGCCCAGGGACCTATGGCTACACCTTC. This sequence encodes CASSQGPGTYGYTF.

Details on this clonotype: A much larger clone lies a single base off, so this may be a read error. The chain is built from TRBV29-1 and TRBJ2-5; the D gene is possibly TRBD1 (6 bases). Germline CDR1 SQVTM, CDR2 ANQGSEA. CDR3 size: 13 residues. Trimming removed 7 bases from V and 4 bases from J, with 16 bases in between. CDR3 DNA sequence: TGCAGCGCCAGGGGCAGGGTGGCAGAGACCCAGTACTTC. Translating gives CSARGRVAETQYF.

With regard to this clonotype: The junction and the germline gene differ at one end; a read error may be behind it. The chain joins TRBV6-1 to TRBJ2-4; D possibly corresponds to TRBD2 (6 bases). Germline values: CDR1 MNHNS, CDR2 SASEGT. This CDR3 contains 17 residues. The CDR3 loop is CASSSPRGLEAINIQYF. The CDR3 coding sequence is TGTGCCAGCAGCTCTCCCCGGGGACTCGAGGCCATAAACATTCAGTACTTC.

This clonotype was observed many times. This chain joins TRBV15 and TRBJ2-1; perhaps TRBD2 as D (7 bases). This CDR3 is 16 amino acids long. In germline, CDR1 is LNHNV, CDR2 YYDKDF (reference sequence). The ends were cut back, 0 bases at V and 2 bases at J, with 11 bases in the middle. In DNA, the CDR3 is TGTGCCACCAGCAGAGATAAGGGGGGGGCCTACAATGAGCAGTTCTTC. Encoded protein: CATSRDKGGAYNEQFF.

This clonotype was detected only a few times. A much larger clonotype is one base distant, so this may be a read error. V gene TRBV5-4 combines with J gene TRBJ2-3, with unresolved D. Germline V gene lookup returns CDR1 SGHNT and CDR2 YYREEE (reference sequence). The CDR3 consists of 12 residues. V lost 4 bases, J lost 1 base, and 4 bases lay in between. The CDR3 nucleotides are TGTGCCAGCAGCGCCCGCACAGATACGCAGTATTTT. Amino acids: CASSARTDTQYF.

Many counts were recorded for this clonotype. The V call is TRBV4-2, the J call TRBJ2-1; TRBD2 agrees at 8 bases. CDR3 length: 13 residues. CDR1 and CDR2 (germline): LGHNA, YNFKEQ. The junction had 4 bases not matched to a gene; V was cut back by 5 bases and J by 7 bases. This CDR3 reads CASSGTRRNEQFF. The CDR3 DNA reads as TGTGCCAGCAGCGGGACTAGACGTAATGAGCAGTTCTTC.

This clonotype was picked up many times. This sequence joins TRBV7-2 and TRBJ2-5; D is unresolved. Germline V CDR1 and CDR2: SGHTA, FQGNSA. This CDR3 has 14 amino acids. Trimming took 1 base from V and 2 from J, leaving 8 bases between them. The CDR3: CASSLGPSQETQYF. CDR3 sequence (DNA): TGTGCCAGCAGCTTAGGGCCGTCACAAGAGACCCAGTACTTC.

Many counts were recorded for this clonotype. The gene calls are TRBV7-6 and TRBJ1-1; D remains ambiguous. V was pared by 4 bases and J by 3 bases, with 9 bases between. Germline V gene sequence: CDR1 SGHVS, CDR2 FNYEAQ. The CDR3 runs 13 residues. CDR3 sequence: CASSSSEDTEAFF. The DNA of the CDR3 is TGTGCCAGCAGCTCCTCAGAGGACACTGAAGCTTTCTTT.

This clonotype was detected only once. This sequence joins TRBV15 and TRBJ1-4; possible D gene TRBD1, 5 bases. V lost 10 bases and J 13 bases, leaving 13 bases between the germline ends. Germline V gene sequence: CDR1 LNHNV, CDR2 YYDKDF (reference sequence). The CDR3 is made up of 10 amino acids. CDR3 amino acids: CASRQTGLFF. For the CDR3, the DNA is TGTGCCAGCAGACAGACCGGACTGTTTTTT.

This clonotype was seen repeatedly, ten times or more. This chain connects TRBV29-1 to TRBJ2-3; TRBD2 matches at 7 bases. The J segment lost 4 bases and the V segment lost 1 base, leaving 8 bases of the junction unmatched. Per germline, CDR1 SQVTM and CDR2 ANQGSEA. This CDR3 comprises 15 residues. The CDR3 nucleotides are TGCAGCGTTGAAGCGACTAGCAGCAAGGCAGATACGCAGTATTTT. It codes for CSVEATSSKADTQYF.

With regard to this clonotype: A single base separates this from a much larger clone, so it may be a read error. The chain couples TRBV19 to TRBJ2-7; a weak D match, TRBD2 (5 bases). With 3 bases removed from V and 6 bases from J, the gap between germline ends came to 15 bases. Per germline, CDR1 LNHDA and CDR2 SQIVND (reference sequence). The CDR3 runs to 14 residues. The CDR3 reads CASSISGERSEQYF. Written as DNA, the CDR3 is TGTGCCAGTAGTATCTCTGGGGAGCGAAGCGAGCAGTACTTC. Filled out from reference TRBV19 and TRBJ2-7, the complete variable domain reads DGGITQSPKYLFRKEGQNVTLSCEQNLNHDAMYWYRQDPGQGLRLIYYSQIVNDFQKGDIAEGYSVSREKKESFPLTVTSAQKNPTAFYLCASSISGERSEQYFGPGTRLTVT.

This clonotype was detected many times. This chain connects TRBV7-2 to TRBJ1-2; a weak D match, TRBD1 (6 bases). The CDR3 contains 14 residues. The V and J ends lost 5 bases and 2 bases respectively, with 12 bases between them. Germline V gives CDR1 SGHTA, CDR2 FQGNSA. In DNA form, the CDR3 reads TGTGCCAGCAGCAGAGACAGGCAGAACTATGGCTACACCTTC. This sequence encodes CASSRDRQNYGYTF.

This clonotype was observed a few times. CDR3 loop: CASSGTGPGPLALNGYTF. The CDR3 nucleotides are TGTGCCAGCAGCGGGACAGGGCCCGGACCGCTTGCCCTCAATGGCTACACCTTC. The chain recombines TRBV9 with TRBJ1-2, with 8 positions matching TRBD1. The CDR3 covers 18 residues. V lost 3 bases and J lost 6; bases outside the gene matches: 19. From germline, CDR1 is SGDLS and CDR2 YYNGEE.

The DNA of the CDR3 is TGCGCCAGCAGCCCGGAGGGGCCCGAGCAGTACTTC. Its translation: CASSPEGPEQYF. J is TRBJ2-7 and V is TRBV4-1; possibly TRBD2 for D (6 bases). The CDR3 is 12 amino acids. The V end lost 4 bases, the J end lost 6 bases, and 10 bases lay between the germline ends. CDR1 is MGHRA, CDR2 YSYEKL, per germline.

The sample holds many counts of this clonotype. The V gene is TRBV5-4, the J gene TRBJ2-7; D tentatively fits TRBD1 or TRBD2 (5 bases each). Per the germline V gene, CDR1 is SGHNT and CDR2 is YYREEE (reference sequence). Trimming shortened V by 4 bases and J by 4 bases, and 15 bases separated the two germline ends. The CDR3 extends over 14 amino acids. This chain's CDR3 is CASSPTGRRYEQYF. The CDR3 DNA sequence: TGTGCCAGCAGCCCCACGGGACGCCGGTACGAGCAGTACTTC. The full variable domain, with the rest looked up from reference TRBV5-4 and TRBJ2-7, is ETGVTQSPTHLIKTRGQQVTLRCSSQSGHNTVSWYQQALGQGPQFIFQYYREEENGRGNFPPRFSGLQFPNYSSELNVNALELDDSALYLCASSPTGRRYEQYFGPGTRLTVT.

The DNA of the CDR3 is TGTGCCAGCTCATCACCCGGGACCCAGAAGAACTATGGCTACACCTTC. This translates into CASSSPGTQKNYGYTF. The chain uses TRBV27 and TRBJ1-2, with a weak D call TRBD1 (5 bases). V was trimmed by 8 bases and J by 2 bases, leaving 21 bases between them. Germline V gene data show CDR1 as MNHEY and CDR2 as SMNVEV (reference sequence). CDR3 length: 16 amino acids.

This clonotype was detected once. A much larger clone sits a single nucleotide away, making a read error possible. V and J are TRBV5-8 and TRBJ2-1; TRBD2 might be the D (5 bases). The CDR3 has 15 residues. Per germline, CDR1 SGHTS and CDR2 YDEGEE. Deletions cut 3 bases from V and 2 bases from J, with 12 bases between. The CDR3 loop is CASSSLASPYNEQFF. In DNA form, the CDR3 reads TGTGCCAGCAGCTCTTTGGCTAGCCCCTACAATGAGCAGTTCTTC.